This TCR beta chain was documented in a study of T-cell reconstitution after alpha-beta-depleted transplantation in children. Overall study results and limits: It was reported that alpha-beta T cells came from several hundred expanded graft clones (about two months after transplant). Newly produced T cells mostly provided counts and TCRbeta diversity after one year, as hyperexpanded clones declined.

Preparation of the TCRbeta library was carried out with unique molecular identifiers. TCRdb redid the calling of the PCR reads with MiXCR, one entry per CDR3 protein. The sample contains about 470,000 distinct CDR3 sequences, approximately 41% of which appear only once. This clonotype has more than one count but fewer than ten. The target antigen is unknown. Sequences were derived from PBMCs, sampled before TCRalphabeta/CD19-depleted stem cell transplant. The receptor was derived from a girl aged 2 to 10 with aplastic anemia, due to receive a stem cell transplant.

This CDR3 reads CASSYVQTQYF. The CDR3 coding sequence is TGTGCCAGCAGTTACGTCCAGACCCAGTACTTC. The chain carries TRBV6-5 and TRBJ2-5; D unclear. This CDR3 comprises 11 residues. CDR1 and CDR2 (germline): MNHEY, SVGAGI. Trimming took 2 bases from V and 6 from J, leaving 4 bases between them.